This T cell receptor beta chain was documented in a study of cytomegalovirus exposure and HLA in healthy donors. Study-level results: HLA-A and HLA-B allele assignments for most subjects were reportedly predicted accurately using TCR beta sequences. TCR sequences were mostly rare, though some public TCRs occurred in many donors. In a later analysis, productive TCRs from donors in an Asian-associated ancestry cluster reportedly carried fewer N-insertions than the cohort mean. Sequence variants that were highly shared formed a cluster that was likely a sequencing artifact.

As concerns this clone: Its specificity is unknown.

V shed 5 bases and J 6 bases; nucleotides not matched to a gene: 9. This CDR3 has 14 amino acids. In germline, CDR1 is SGHVS, CDR2 FQNEAQ. 13 Jbeta primers and 60 Vbeta primers were used for the PCR. The protocol was immunoSEQ multiplex PCR, while the TCRdb copy is restricted to in-frame clones and leaves out a portion. The repertoire holds about 200,000 clones, with 70% to 85% as singletons. The chain joins TRBV7-8 to TRBJ1-1; 7 nucleotides line up with TRBD1. Sequenced: PBMCs. This receptor was obtained from a boy younger than 10 in good health and CMV-seronegative. The CDR3 is CASSQSTGVAEAFF. The DNA of the CDR3 is TGTGCCAGCAGCCAAAGCACAGGGGTCGCTGAAGCTTTCTTT.